The 3 T cell receptor beta chains given below trace back to one sample, sequenced in a study of patients and donors after allogeneic stem cell transplantation. TCRdb independently ran MiXCR on the RT-PCR reads; one entry per CDR3 protein. The sample includes about a million distinct CDR3 sequences, around 17% of them seen just once. The material sequenced was blood, either unsorted or a sorted T cell fraction (not recorded which). The receptors shown here come from a human donor who was either an allogeneic HSCT recipient or a stem cell or donor lymphocyte infusion donor (not recorded which). It is not recorded whose cells these are; they may come from a transplant donor.

The V gene is TRBV6-1, the J gene TRBJ2-5, with 9 bases aligning to TRBD2. The V and J ends lost 7 bases and 7 bases, in that order; junction bases with no gene match: 19. Germline V CDR1 and CDR2: MNHNS, SASEGT. The CDR3 sequence is 17 residues long. Written as DNA, the CDR3 is TGTGCCAGCACTCGTGGCGGGGGGGGCGAAGCGAGTGGGACCCAGTACTTC. Translation: CASTRGGGGEASGTQYF.

This clonotype has more than one count but fewer than ten. The V call is TRBV27, the J call TRBJ1-1, with a tentative D call TRBD1 (5 bases). The germline V gene encodes CDR1 MNHEY and CDR2 SMNVEV (reference sequence). Trimming left V 8 bases short and J 4 bases short, with 14 bases between. This CDR3 spans 13 amino acids. Written as DNA, the CDR3 is TGTGCCAGCGAGTCAGGGTCCGGCACTGAAGCTTTCTTT. The encoded protein is CASESGSGTEAFF.

The CDR3 DNA is TGCGCCAGCAGCCAAGATCGGGCAGGGCATTATAATTCACCCCTCCACTTT. Translated, it gives CASSQDRAGHYNSPLHF. The rearrangement uses TRBV4-3 and TRBJ1-6, with D maybe TRBD1 (5 bases). The CDR3 is 17 amino acids. The germline V gene has CDR1 LGHNA and CDR2 YSLEER. Trimming pared 0 bases from V and 4 bases from J, leaving 13 bases between.